Below, 4 T cell receptor beta chains from the same sample are listed, as sequenced in a study of response to subunit inactivated influenza vaccine (dated by TCRdb to the late 2010s). The library was generated by RT-PCR. The reads were generated on an Illumina HiSeq 2500. TCRdb reanalyzed the raw reads on its own, using fastp at Q25 for trimming and MiXCR for clone calling, and kept in-frame beta chains. Entries that share a CDR3 protein sequence are merged under the most common genes and DNA. The sample has 630,000 or so distinct CDR3 sequences on record, around a sixth of them singletons. The top ten constitute approximately 10% of the sample. Sequences were derived from PBMCs from blood, sampled 11 to 12 days after vaccination. The receptor set was obtained from a man between 50 and 59 years old who received an inactivated influenza vaccine. Donor details come from another sample of the same person, matched by shared clones.

This clonotype was detected ten times or more. V is TRBV4-1 and J is TRBJ2-7; perhaps TRBD2 as D (5 bases). This CDR3 spans 13 amino acids. Trimming cost V 2 bases and J 3 bases, with 8 bases left between them. Germline CDR1 and CDR2: MGHRA and YSYEKL. CDR3 region: CASSQWEYYEQYF. The DNA for the CDR3 is TGCGCCAGCAGCCAATGGGAGTACTACGAGCAGTACTTC.

This clonotype appeared a few times. Here the CDR3 DNA reads TGTGCCAGCAGATCCACTGGCGGGGCTGGCGAGACCCAGTACTTC. Translation gives CASRSTGGAGETQYF. The chain joins TRBV12-3 or TRBV12-4 to TRBJ2-5; D may be TRBD2 (6 bases). This CDR3 region has 15 residues. V lost 6 bases to trimming and J lost 5 bases, with 19 bases between them.

This clonotype was observed a few times. V usage is TRBV4-1 and J usage is TRBJ2-1; 7 nucleotides align to TRBD1. The length of the CDR3 is 13 residues. Trimming cost V 0 bases and J 10 bases; bases outside gene matches: 3. CDR1 MGHRA and CDR2 YSYEKL come from the germline V gene. The CDR3 reads CASSQDRGLEQFF. The DNA for the CDR3 is TGCGCCAGCAGCCAAGATAGGGGGCTGGAGCAGTTCTTC.

The V and J genes are TRBV12-3 or TRBV12-4 and TRBJ2-1, with 7 bases aligning to TRBD1. The ends lost 3 bases at V and 3 bases at J; junction bases unmatched: 5. CDR3 size: 15 residues. CDR3 coding DNA: TGTGCCAGCAGTTTCCCGGGACAGATCTACAATGAGCAGTTCTTC. Its translation is CASSFPGQIYNEQFF.